The 26 T cell receptor beta chains given below trace back to one sample, sequenced in a study of shared clonotypes between healthy human individuals. Generated by immunoSEQ multiplex PCR, the TCRdb table keeps only in-frame clones and is missing some. The sample lists 2 million to 2.5 million clones; roughly 92% were seen once. The source material was naive CD4+ T cells from PBMCs. As for subset: CD45RA+ positively selected. The receptors here all came from a young man in good health. Some clones in this sample may be carry-over from other donors' samples.

This chain joins TRBV28 and TRBJ2-6; D is possibly TRBD1 or TRBD2 (5 bases each). This CDR3 spans 17 amino acids. V lost 3 bases, J lost 1 base, and 13 bases lay in between. Per the germline V gene, CDR1 is MDHEN and CDR2 is SYDVKM. The CDR3: CASSLTGTESGANVLTF. The CDR3 DNA sequence: TGTGCCAGCAGTTTGACCGGGACGGAGTCTGGGGCCAACGTCCTGACTTTC. The full variable domain, in which reference TRBV28 and TRBJ2-6 provide the parts outside the CDR3, is DVKVTQSSRYLVKRTGEKVFLECVQDMDHENMFWYRQDPGLGLRLIYFSYDVKMKEKGDIPEGYSVSREKKERFSLILESASTNQTSMYLCASSLTGTESGANVLTFGAGSRLTVL.

The rearrangement joins TRBV4-1 to TRBJ2-1; 13 nucleotides match TRBD2. Germline CDR1 reads MGHRA; CDR2 reads YSYEKL. There are 17 residues in the CDR3. V was pared by 3 bases and J by 8 bases, with 10 bases of the junction left unmatched. The CDR3: CASSQPQGLAGEDEQFF. The CDR3, as DNA: TGCGCCAGCAGCCAGCCCCAAGGACTAGCGGGAGAGGATGAGCAGTTCTTC.

The gene calls are TRBV14 and TRBJ2-7, with no clear D. The CDR3 runs to 12 residues. Germline values: CDR1 SGHDN, CDR2 FVKESK. Trimming removed 2 bases at V and 6 bases at J, with 8 bases between. CDR3 loop: CASSQIESEQYF. Written as DNA, the CDR3 is TGTGCCAGCAGCCAAATAGAGTCCGAGCAGTACTTC.

This chain joins TRBV15 and TRBJ2-3; TRBD2 might be the D (5 bases). This CDR3 has 17 residues. V lost 3 bases, J lost 6 bases, and 22 bases lay in between. The germline CDR1 and CDR2 sequences are LNHNV and YYDKDF (reference sequence). The CDR3 loop reads CATSRRTPPLDWDTQYF. CDR3 coding DNA: TGTGCCACCAGCAGGAGGACTCCCCCCCTTGACTGGGATACGCAGTATTTT.

The genes are TRBV30 and TRBJ2-2, with a weak D call TRBD2 (6 bases). In germline, CDR1 is GTSNPN, CDR2 SVGIG (reference sequence). V was clipped by 8 bases and J by 4 bases, with 17 bases between them. The CDR3 length is 14 residues. The CDR3 DNA reads TGTGCCCGGCACGAAAGCGGGTTCACCGGGGAGCTGTTTTTT. Translated, it gives CARHESGFTGELFF. The full variable domain, completed using reference TRBV30 and TRBJ2-2, is SQTIHQWPATLVQPVGSPLSLECTVEGTSNPNLYWYRQAAGRGLQLLFYSVGIGQISSEVPQNLSASRPQDRQFILSSKKLLLSDSGFYLCARHESGFTGELFFGEGSRLTVL.

The genes are TRBV5-1 and TRBJ1-1; tentative D call: TRBD1 (5 bases). The CDR3 runs to 16 residues. Trimming pared 0 bases from V and 0 bases from J, leaving 12 bases between. Germline lookup yields CDR1 SGHRS and CDR2 YFSETQ. The CDR3 DNA follows: TGCGCCAGCAGCTTGGGGGGGTCACGAATGAACACTGAAGCTTTCTTT. It is translated as CASSLGGSRMNTEAFF.

The chain links TRBV10-3 to TRBJ1-1, with TRBD1 as a possible D gene (5 bases). The CDR3 has 15 residues. Between the trimmed V and J ends, which lost 3 bases and 2 bases, there was a span of 13 bases. CDR1 ENHRY and CDR2 SYGVKD come from the germline V gene. The CDR3 nucleotides are TGTGCCATCAGTGAATGGGCAGGGCGAAACACTGAAGCTTTCTTT. Its translation: CAISEWAGRNTEAFF.

V usage is TRBV7-9 and J usage is TRBJ1-4; the D gene is possibly TRBD1 (6 bases). Trimming took 5 bases from V and 5 from J, leaving 15 bases between them. The CDR3 is made up of 15 amino acids. Germline CDR1 and CDR2: SEHNR and FQNEAQ (reference sequence). The CDR3 DNA sequence: TGTGCCAGCAGCCGACTGAATACAGGGAATGAAAAACTGTTTTTT. Protein: CASSRLNTGNEKLFF.

The chain has TRBV6-6 and TRBJ1-2, with 11 bases fitting TRBD1. This CDR3 region has 15 residues. Trimming cost V 2 bases and J 3 bases; bases outside gene matches: 2. Germline CDR1 MNHNY, CDR2 SVGAGI (reference sequence). This chain's CDR3 is CASSYGTGGHYGYTF. CDR3 coding DNA: TGTGCCAGCAGTTACGGGACAGGGGGTCACTATGGCTACACCTTC.

V usage is TRBV4-1 and J usage is TRBJ2-5, with a weak D call TRBD1 (5 bases). The V and J ends lost 0 bases and 10 bases respectively, with 12 bases between them. Germline CDR1 and CDR2: MGHRA and YSYEKL. The CDR3 sequence is 13 residues long. Here the CDR3 reads CASSQDRQSDQYF. The CDR3 bases are TGCGCCAGCAGCCAAGACCGACAGAGCGACCAGTACTTC.

J is TRBJ1-4 and V is TRBV7-9; D not certain. Trimming took 1 base from V and 6 from J, leaving 18 bases between them. From germline, CDR1 is SEHNR and CDR2 FQNEAQ (reference sequence). This CDR3 is 17 amino acids long. CDR3 nucleotide sequence: TGTGCCAGCAGCTTAGAATTATCGGGTTTCGAGGATGAAAAACTGTTTTTT. Protein product: CASSLELSGFEDEKLFF.

The rearrangement joins TRBV7-2 to TRBJ2-7; 9 nucleotides align to TRBD2. Germline lookup yields CDR1 SGHTA and CDR2 FQGNSA. This CDR3 has 17 residues. With V trimmed by 2 bases and J by 2 bases, 10 bases remained unmatched. The CDR3 spells CASSLRYSGSSPYEQYF. CDR3 nucleotides: TGTGCCAGCAGCTTAAGATATAGCGGGAGTTCTCCCTACGAGCAGTACTTC.

The rearrangement links TRBV5-4 to TRBJ1-4; no clear D gene. Germline V gene sequence: CDR1 SGHNT, CDR2 YYREEE (reference sequence). V was trimmed by 4 bases and J by 4 bases, leaving 11 bases between them. This CDR3 is 14 amino acids long. The CDR3 here is CASSRGYGNEKLFF. For the CDR3, the DNA is TGTGCCAGCAGCCGGGGTTACGGTAATGAAAAACTGTTTTTT. The whole variable domain, remainder taken from reference TRBV5-4 and TRBJ1-4, is ETGVTQSPTHLIKTRGQQVTLRCSSQSGHNTVSWYQQALGQGPQFIFQYYREEENGRGNFPPRFSGLQFPNYSSELNVNALELDDSALYLCASSRGYGNEKLFFGSGTQLSVL.

This clone has a handful of counts. The identical CDR3 is also encoded by other nucleotide sequences in the sample. The chain couples TRBV18 to TRBJ1-1; 7 bases agree with TRBD1. The V and J ends lost 1 base and 1 base, in that order; junction bases with no gene match: 3. The germline CDR1 and CDR2 sequences are KGHSH and LQKENI. This CDR3 comprises 15 residues. In DNA, the CDR3 is TGTGCCAGCTCACCACTCGGGGACAGGAACACTGAAGCTTTCTTT. Encoded protein: CASSPLGDRNTEAFF.

V is TRBV28 and J is TRBJ2-5; D may be TRBD1 (6 bases). This CDR3 is built from 13 residues. Germline CDR1 is MDHEN and CDR2 is SYDVKM. Trimming took 4 bases from V and 4 from J, leaving 10 bases between them. In DNA form, the CDR3 reads TGTGCCAGCAGTTGGACAGCCCCAGAGACCCAGTACTTC. Encoded protein: CASSWTAPETQYF.

Of note for this clone: The sample contains more than one DNA sequence encoding this CDR3. The chain joins TRBV5-1 to TRBJ2-3; tentatively, D is TRBD2 (6 bases). Germline CDR1 reads SGHRS; CDR2 reads YFSETQ. The CDR3 length is 14 residues. Trimming shortened V by 4 bases and J by 0 bases, and 9 bases separated the two germline ends. In DNA, the CDR3 is TGCGCCAGCAGCAACAGCGGGAGCACAGATACGCAGTATTTT. Protein sequence: CASSNSGSTDTQYF.

V usage is TRBV7-3 and J usage is TRBJ1-1; D not certain. Trimming removed 5 bases from V and 0 bases from J, with 10 bases in between. From germline, CDR1 is SGHTA and CDR2 FQGTGA. The length of the CDR3 is 14 residues. The CDR3 DNA reads TGTGCCAGCAGCCAACTCACAGTGAACACTGAAGCTTTCTTT. It translates to CASSQLTVNTEAFF.

V usage is TRBV5-1 and J usage is TRBJ2-5; perhaps TRBD1 as D (6 bases). Germline V gives CDR1 SGHRS, CDR2 YFSETQ. CDR3 length equals 14 residues. V lost 2 bases to trimming and J lost 5 bases, with 13 bases between them. CDR3 residues: CASSFGQPGETQYF. The CDR3 nucleotides are TGCGCCAGCAGCTTCGGACAGCCGGGGGAGACCCAGTACTTC. The whole variable domain, remainder taken from reference TRBV5-1 and TRBJ2-5, is KAGVTQTPRYLIKTRGQQVTLSCSPISGHRSVSWYQQTPGQGLQFLFEYFSETQRNKGNFPGRFSGRQFSNSRSEMNVSTLELGDSALYLCASSFGQPGETQYFGPGTRLLVL.

The CDR3 DNA reads as TGTGCCAGCAGGTTCCGGGGGGCGCAAGGTACGCAGTATTTT. Translation: CASRFRGAQGTQYF. The genes are TRBV6-6 and TRBJ2-3, with D possibly being TRBD2 (7 bases). The V and J ends lost 6 bases and 8 bases respectively, with 18 bases between them. The germline V gene encodes CDR1 MNHNY and CDR2 SVGAGI (reference sequence). This CDR3 region has 14 residues.

This clone occurred once. V gene TRBV19 combines with J gene TRBJ1-4; D unclear. The ends were cut back, 4 bases at V and 4 bases at J, with 13 bases in the middle. Germline CDR1 and CDR2: LNHDA and SQIVND (reference sequence). The CDR3 spans 15 residues. The CDR3 sequence: CASSRPGDRNEKLFF. The DNA of the CDR3 is TGTGCCAGTAGTAGGCCGGGAGATCGTAATGAAAAACTGTTTTTT.

There are a few counts of this clone. This rearrangement joins TRBV30 to TRBJ1-1, with D hard to call. This CDR3 has 13 residues. V lost 2 bases and J lost 0, with 7 bases in between. Per the germline V gene, CDR1 is GTSNPN and CDR2 is SVGIG (reference sequence). CDR3 coding DNA: TGTGCCTGGAGTACTCAGTTGAACACTGAAGCTTTCTTT. As protein: CAWSTQLNTEAFF.

This chain joins TRBV4-1 and TRBJ2-2; no firm D call. Trimming left V 2 bases short and J 0 bases short, with 10 bases between. This CDR3 spans 16 amino acids. Germline assignment: CDR1 MGHRA and CDR2 YSYEKL. CDR3 amino acids: CASSQLSAANTGELFF. CDR3 in DNA: TGCGCCAGCAGCCAATTGTCTGCCGCGAACACCGGGGAGCTGTTTTTT.

This clone was observed once. The chain is built from TRBV19 and TRBJ1-5; 7 nucleotides line up with TRBD1. This CDR3 has 17 residues. V shed 7 bases and J 3 bases; nucleotides not matched to a gene: 15. Looked up from germline, CDR1 is LNHDA and CDR2 is SQIVND (reference sequence). CDR3 in amino acids: CASKVGEGRGFNQPQHF. CDR3 sequence (DNA): TGTGCCAGTAAAGTCGGGGAGGGCAGGGGGTTCAATCAGCCCCAGCATTTT.

The V gene is TRBV5-1, the J gene TRBJ2-6; D not certain. CDR3 length equals 17 residues. Germline CDR1 reads SGHRS; CDR2 reads YFSETQ. Trimming removed 2 bases from V and 0 bases from J, with 12 bases in between. In DNA, the CDR3 is TGCGCCAGCAGCTTTCAATCGTCTCACTCTGGGGCCAACGTCCTGACTTTC. It is translated as CASSFQSSHSGANVLTF.

The V and J genes are TRBV5-6 and TRBJ2-7; D perhaps matches TRBD1 (5 bases). This CDR3 is 16 amino acids long. V lost 2 bases, J lost 0 bases, and 15 bases lay in between. CDR1 is SGHDT, CDR2 YYEEEE, per germline. The CDR3 region is CASSLGAQSSSYEQYF. CDR3 nucleotides: TGTGCCAGCAGCTTAGGGGCGCAATCGAGCTCCTACGAGCAGTACTTC.

This sequence joins TRBV28 and TRBJ1-6; 12 bases are a match to TRBD1. Losses at the gene ends were 2 bases for V and 9 bases for J; bases not matched to a gene: 11. Germline V gene lookup returns CDR1 MDHEN and CDR2 SYDVKM. The CDR3 consists of 18 residues. This chain's CDR3 is CASSLRDRGRLRGSPLHF. The CDR3 nucleotides read TGTGCCAGCAGTTTAAGGGACAGGGGGCGTTTACGAGGTTCACCCCTCCACTTT.